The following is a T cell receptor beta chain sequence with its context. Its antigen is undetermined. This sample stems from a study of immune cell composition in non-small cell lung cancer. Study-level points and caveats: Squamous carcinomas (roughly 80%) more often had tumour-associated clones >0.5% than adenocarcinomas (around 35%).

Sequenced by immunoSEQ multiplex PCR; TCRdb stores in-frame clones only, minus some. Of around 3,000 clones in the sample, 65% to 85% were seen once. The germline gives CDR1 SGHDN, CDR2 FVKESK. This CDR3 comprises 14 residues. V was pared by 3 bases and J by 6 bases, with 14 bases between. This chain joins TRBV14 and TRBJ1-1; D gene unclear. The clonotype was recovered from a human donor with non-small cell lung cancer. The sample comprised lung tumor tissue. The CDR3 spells CASSHELAISEAFF. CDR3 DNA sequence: TGTGCCAGCAGCCACGAACTTGCCATCTCTGAAGCTTTCTTT.